Listed below are T cell receptor beta chains from one sample, sequenced in a study of identical twins. TCRdb ran MiXCR on the 5' RACE reads and lists one entry per CDR3 protein. In the table there are approximately 500,000 distinct CDR3 sequences, 24% of which are singletons. This sample was also put to use in a study of T cells expressing NK-cell markers.

The sequenced sample was CD4+ T cells sorted from blood. Receptors were obtained from a woman aged 18 to 35 in good health. Each CDR3 is given with its conserved first and last residue. Fields, in order: V gene, D gene, J gene, clone size, CDR3 protein, CDR3 DNA. D genes are given only for firm matches. Size is stated for part of the rows, as once, few or many counts, or as a class when the clone is expanded.

v_call: TRBV5-1
d_call: NA
j_call: TRBJ2-1
clone_size: NA
cdr3_aa: CASRQDPSGEQFF
cdr3_nt: TGCGCCAGCAGGCAGGACCCCTCGGGTGAGCAGTTCTTC

v_call: TRBV7-9
d_call: NA
j_call: TRBJ2-7
clone_size: NA
cdr3_aa: CASSWQTLGEQYF
cdr3_nt: TGTGCCAGCAGCTGGCAGACACTAGGGGAGCAGTACTTC

v_call: TRBV6-1
d_call: TRBD1
j_call: TRBJ2-1
clone_size: NA
cdr3_aa: CATRTGGRNEQFF
cdr3_nt: TGTGCCACACGAACAGGGGGTCGAAATGAGCAGTTCTTC

v_call: TRBV7-8
d_call: NA
j_call: TRBJ2-7
clone_size: NA
cdr3_aa: CASSFDRIYEQYF
cdr3_nt: TGTGCCAGCAGCTTCGACAGAATCTACGAGCAGTACTTC

v_call: TRBV7-2
d_call: NA
j_call: TRBJ1-1
clone_size: few
cdr3_aa: CASTLMGHSNTEAFF
cdr3_nt: TGTGCCAGCACTCTCATGGGACACTCGAACACTGAAGCTTTCTTT

v_call: TRBV21-1
d_call: NA
j_call: TRBJ1-2
clone_size: NA
cdr3_aa: CASSISGTGPFYGYTF
cdr3_nt: TGTGCCAGCAGCATATCCGGGACAGGGCCTTTCTATGGCTACACCTTC

v_call: TRBV7-9
d_call: NA
j_call: TRBJ1-1
clone_size: NA
cdr3_aa: CASSPRRAGTKNTEAFF
cdr3_nt: TGTGCCAGCAGCCCCCGGCGAGCGGGGACAAAGAACACTGAAGCTTTCTTT

v_call: TRBV5-1
d_call: NA
j_call: TRBJ1-1
clone_size: many
cdr3_aa: CASSLIGGTRNTEAFF
cdr3_nt: TGCGCCAGCAGCTTAATTGGGGGGACAAGGAACACTGAAGCTTTCTTT

v_call: TRBV11-2
d_call: TRBD2
j_call: TRBJ2-1
clone_size: few
cdr3_aa: CASSFTPTSGRDIEQFF
cdr3_nt: TGTGCCAGCAGCTTTACCCCGACTAGCGGGAGAGATATTGAGCAGTTCTTC

v_call: TRBV29-1
d_call: NA
j_call: TRBJ1-1
clone_size: NA
cdr3_aa: CSVGNTEAFF
cdr3_nt: TGCAGCGTGGGGAACACTGAAGCTTTCTTT

v_call: TRBV15
d_call: NA
j_call: TRBJ1-2
clone_size: NA
cdr3_aa: CATSRAVQSFYGYTF
cdr3_nt: TGTGCCACCAGCAGAGCCGTACAGAGTTTCTATGGCTACACCTTC

v_call: TRBV7-2
d_call: NA
j_call: TRBJ2-3
clone_size: few
cdr3_aa: CASRYTGSPDTQYF
cdr3_nt: TGTGCCAGCAGGTATACGGGGAGTCCAGATACGCAGTATTTT

v_call: TRBV3-1
d_call: NA
j_call: TRBJ2-2
clone_size: few
cdr3_aa: CASTPAAGTGELFF
cdr3_nt: TGTGCCAGCACCCCGGCGGCTGGCACCGGGGAGCTGTTTTTT

v_call: TRBV7-8
d_call: NA
j_call: TRBJ1-3
clone_size: NA
cdr3_aa: CASSTEGGGNTIYF
cdr3_nt: TGTGCCAGCAGCACAGAGGGGGGAGGAAACACCATATATTTT

v_call: TRBV5-1
d_call: NA
j_call: TRBJ2-7
clone_size: few
cdr3_aa: CASSNIQGRYAQYF
cdr3_nt: TGCGCCAGCAGCAATATACAGGGCCGTTATGCGCAGTACTTC